This TCR beta chain was found in a study of vaccination and CD4 T cells after COVID-19. Study-wide context: The stimulating agents, overlapping spike peptides, came from SARS-CoV-2, HCoV-NL63, HCoV-OC43 and HCoV-229E. General study findings and limits: Going from roughly 22 to 38, median SARS-CoV-2-reactive clonotypes did not rise significantly.

As for treatment: approximately 10-day PBMC culture with coronavirus spike peptide pools or control peptides (ViraFEST assay). In the ViraFEST assay, peptide-pool expansion preceded TCR sequencing of expanded clonotypes. As concerns this clonotype: The antigen is undetermined.

The germline V and J ends were trimmed by 6 bases and 5 bases, with 14 bases remaining between them. CDR1 SGHTA and CDR2 FQGNSA come from the germline V gene. The CDR3 totals 15 residues. Sequencing of cultured CD4+ T cell DNA used the Oncomine TCR Beta short-read assay. TCRdb re-called the PCR reads with MiXCR, one entry per CDR3 protein. The sample comprises some 7,700 distinct CDR3 sequences, about 70% of which are singletons, and 20% rests with the top ten. The sequence was collected from a human donor with COVID-19. J is TRBJ1-6 and V is TRBV7-2; perhaps TRBD1 as D (5 bases). Sequenced here: cultured CD4+ T cells from blood, sampled after SARS-CoV-2 vaccination. The CDR3 spells CASRRAGRNNSPLHF. The CDR3 bases are TGTGCCAGCAGAAGGGCGGGACGGAATAATTCACCCCTCCACTTT.